This passage covers 27 T cell receptor beta chains from one sample sequenced in a study of untreated major depressive disorder. Measured with immunoSEQ multiplex PCR; TCRdb has only the in-frame clones, and not every one. This sample carries approximately 21,000 clones, roughly nine tenths of them seen once, and the ten largest clones take 0.4% to 0.6%. Sequenced input: CD4+ T cells from PBMCs. These receptors originate from a woman aged 40 to 50 in good health.

The J gene is TRBJ2-5, the V gene TRBV2; D gene unclear. Per the germline V gene, CDR1 is SNHLY and CDR2 is FYNNEI. The CDR3 loop spans 13 amino acids. V was cut by 8 bases and J by 5 bases, with 15 bases left in between. CDR3 sequence: CASSVGRRETQYF. The CDR3 nucleotides read TGTGCCAGCTCTGTTGGACGAAGGGAGACCCAGTACTTC. Looking up the rest from reference TRBV2 and TRBJ2-5 gives the full variable domain: EPEVTQTPSHQVTQMGQEVILRCVPISNHLYFYWYRQILGQKVEFLVSFYNNEISEKSEIFDDQFSVERPDGSNFTLKIRSTKLEDSAMYFCASSVGRRETQYFGPGTRLLVL.

The sample holds one count of this clone. This chain uses TRBV5-1 with TRBJ1-1; D uncertain. The germline V and J ends were trimmed by 5 bases and 3 bases, with 17 bases remaining between them. CDR1 is SGHRS and CDR2 is YFSETQ in the germline V gene. The CDR3 is 15 residues long. DNA of the CDR3: TGCGCCAGCAGACCGGACCCCCTAAGAGACACTGAAGCTTTCTTT. Protein sequence: CASRPDPLRDTEAFF.

This CDR3 reads CAWRYAGKSGELFF. In DNA form, the CDR3 reads TGTGCCTGGAGGTACGCGGGAAAAAGCGGGGAGCTGTTTTTT. The chain joins TRBV30 to TRBJ2-2, with D tentatively TRBD2 (6 bases). Trimming removed 3 bases from V and 7 bases from J, with 15 bases in between. From germline, CDR1 is GTSNPN and CDR2 SVGIG (reference sequence). This CDR3 comprises 14 residues. Full variable domain (rest looked up from reference TRBV30 and TRBJ2-2): SQTIHQWPATLVQPVGSPLSLECTVEGTSNPNLYWYRQAAGRGLQLLFYSVGIGQISSEVPQNLSASRPQDRQFILSSKKLLLSDSGFYLCAWRYAGKSGELFFGEGSRLTVL.

The rearrangement links TRBV7-9 to TRBJ1-2; TRBD1 matches at 9 bases. The CDR3 is 18 amino acids. Germline trimming cut 4 bases from V and 7 bases from J; bases unmatched to any gene: 19. The germline gives CDR1 SEHNR, CDR2 FQNEAQ (reference sequence). CDR3 in DNA: TGTGCCAGCAGCTCAAGACCCGGGACAGGGTTGGGGGTTGGTGGCTACACCTTC. Translating gives CASSSRPGTGLGVGGYTF.

J is TRBJ1-1 and V is TRBV10-3; 8 bases are a match to TRBD1. V lost 3 bases and J lost 1; bases outside the gene matches: 10. The CDR3 consists of 17 residues. Germline CDR1 and CDR2: ENHRY and SYGVKD. The CDR3 nucleotides are TGTGCCATCAGTGATCCCGGGCAGGGGGCGCCGAACACTGAAGCTTTCTTT. Amino acid sequence: CAISDPGQGAPNTEAFF.

The chain is built from TRBV18 and TRBJ2-6; tentative D call: TRBD1 (6 bases). In germline, CDR1 is KGHSH, CDR2 LQKENI. The CDR3 has 18 residues. Trimming left V 3 bases short and J 0 bases short, with 15 bases between. In DNA form, the CDR3 reads TGTGCCAGCTCACCCCGACAGGAGTCCCTCTCTGGGGCCAACGTCCTGACTTTC. This encodes CASSPRQESLSGANVLTF. Combining the CDR3 with reference TRBV18 and TRBJ2-6 gives the whole variable domain NAGVMQNPRHLVRRRGQEARLRCSPMKGHSHVYWYRQLPEEGLKFMVYLQKENIIDESGMPKERFSAEFPKEGPSILRIQQVVRGDSAAYFCASSPRQESLSGANVLTFGAGSRLTVL.

The V and J genes are TRBV14 and TRBJ2-3; D uncertain. V gave up 1 base and J gave up 2 bases, with 7 bases separating them. Germline CDR1 and CDR2: SGHDN and FVKESK. This CDR3 comprises 14 residues. The CDR3 sequence is CASSQGAYTDTQYF. The CDR3 DNA is TGTGCCAGCAGCCAAGGAGCTTACACAGATACGCAGTATTTT.

This sequence joins TRBV19 and TRBJ2-1; TRBD2 agrees at 11 bases. V was pared by 10 bases and J by 8 bases, with 10 bases of the junction left unmatched. Germline lookup yields CDR1 LNHDA and CDR2 SQIVND (reference sequence). The CDR3 has 14 amino acids. CDR3 loop: CATSIGGLADEQFF. DNA for the CDR3: TGTGCCACTTCCATTGGGGGACTAGCGGATGAGCAGTTCTTC.

V and J are TRBV11-3 and TRBJ2-4; D is ambiguous. Germline V gene sequence: CDR1 SGHNT, CDR2 YENEEA. This CDR3 region has 16 residues. Trimming took 9 bases from V and 0 from J, leaving 18 bases between them. The CDR3 DNA sequence: TGTGCCAGGGGCTTTACCCGGCCGGGAGCCAAAAACATTCAGTACTTC. Its translation is CARGFTRPGAKNIQYF.

V is TRBV2 and J is TRBJ1-2; 7 nucleotides line up with TRBD1. The CDR3 loop spans 13 amino acids. Trimming removed 8 bases from V and 13 bases from J; junction bases left unmatched: 16. The V gene's germline CDR1 is SNHLY and CDR2 FYNNEI. The CDR3 is CASGGYRGQNGTF. For the CDR3, the DNA is TGTGCCAGCGGGGGCTACAGGGGCCAAAATGGCACCTTC.

The DNA of the CDR3 is TGTGCCAGTGGAGACAGGGGAAACACCGGGGAGCTGTTTTTT. Amino acids: CASGDRGNTGELFF. The chain employs TRBV28 and TRBJ2-2; 8 nucleotides align to TRBD1. Germline V gives CDR1 MDHEN, CDR2 SYDVKM. This CDR3 contains 14 residues. Unmatched junction bases numbered 5, after V lost 9 bases and J lost 2 bases.

The chain couples TRBV28 to TRBJ1-2; D call uncertain. Germline-derived CDR1 and CDR2 are MDHEN and SYDVKM. V lost 2 bases, J lost 4 bases, and 20 bases lay in between. This CDR3 region has 17 residues. The CDR3: CASSLASTAPAGYGYTF. CDR3 nucleotide sequence: TGTGCCAGCAGTTTAGCATCCACGGCGCCAGCGGGCTATGGCTACACCTTC.

The chain is built from TRBV28 and TRBJ2-3; 11 nucleotides agree with TRBD1. The CDR3 contains 15 residues. Germline V gene lookup returns CDR1 MDHEN and CDR2 SYDVKM. Trimming at V came to 3 bases and at J to 3 bases, leaving 2 bases not matched to a gene. This chain's CDR3 is CASSFGTGGTDTQYF. The CDR3 DNA reads as TGTGCCAGCAGTTTCGGGACAGGGGGTACAGATACGCAGTATTTT.

This clone has just a few counts. At one of its ends the junction is not consistent with the germline gene, which may arise from a read error. V is TRBV7-6 and J is TRBJ1-2; no definite D call. Looked up from germline, CDR1 is SGHVS and CDR2 is FNYEAQ. This CDR3 comprises 10 residues. The CDR3 loop reads CASTRLPTIF. Written as DNA, the CDR3 is TGTGCCAGCACCAGACTCCCGACCATCTTC.

This clone occurred once. The chain uses TRBV9 and TRBJ2-1; perhaps TRBD1 as D (6 bases). Trimming took off 4 bases at V and 8 bases at J, with 22 bases between the two ends. CDR3 length: 16 residues. Germline CDR1 and CDR2: SGDLS and YYNGEE. For the CDR3, the DNA is TGTGCCAGCAGCATTAAGACAGGTATCCCTCAAGATGAGCAGTTCTTC. This gives the protein CASSIKTGIPQDEQFF.

V gene TRBV9 combines with J gene TRBJ1-2, with 9 nucleotides matching TRBD1. CDR3 length: 15 amino acids. The germline CDR1 and CDR2 sequences are SGDLS and YYNGEE. V was clipped by 3 bases and J by 1 base; unmatched bases: 4. CDR3 residues: CASSAGQGRNYGYTF. Written as DNA, the CDR3 is TGTGCCAGCAGCGCAGGACAGGGGCGTAACTATGGCTACACCTTC.

The genes are TRBV7-9 and TRBJ1-1; D is unclear. V lost 3 bases and J lost 6, with 11 bases in between. Looked up from germline, CDR1 is SEHNR and CDR2 is FQNEAQ (reference sequence). This CDR3 has 13 residues. DNA of the CDR3: TGTGCCAGCAGCTTTCCCGGGTTGGCTGAAGCTTTCTTT. Translating it yields CASSFPGLAEAFF.

The chain couples TRBV4-1 to TRBJ2-7, with unresolved D. The CDR3 loop spans 15 amino acids. The V gene lost 4 bases and the J gene lost 2 bases, with 15 bases spanning the gap. CDR1 and CDR2 (germline): MGHRA, YSYEKL. CDR3 residues: CASSPGPEFTYEQYF. Written as DNA, the CDR3 is TGCGCCAGCAGCCCCGGACCGGAATTTACCTACGAGCAGTACTTC.

The chain links TRBV12-5 to TRBJ1-3; D is unclear. CDR3 length: 15 residues. Germline CDR1 LGHNT, CDR2 FRNRAP. As DNA, the CDR3 is TGTACCATCGGAGGGTTGAAAACTACTGGAAACACCATATATTTT. It specifies CTIGGLKTTGNTIYF.

CDR3 loop: CASSFQYTGELFF. CDR3 coding DNA: TGTGCCAGCAGCTTTCAGTACACCGGGGAGCTGTTTTTT. The chain carries TRBV11-3 and TRBJ2-2, with no clear D. Germline V gives CDR1 SGHNT, CDR2 YENEEA. This CDR3 is built from 13 residues. V lost 3 bases and J lost 3, with 5 bases in between. Full variable domain (rest looked up from reference TRBV11-3 and TRBJ2-2): EAGVVQSPRYKIIEKKQPVAFWCNPISGHNTLYWYLQNLGQGPELLIRYENEEAVDDSQLPKDRFSAERLKGVDSTLKIQPAELGDSAVYLCASSFQYTGELFFGEGSRLTVL.

The rearrangement uses TRBV18 and TRBJ2-2; the match to TRBD1 covers 7 bases. The germline V gene encodes CDR1 KGHSH and CDR2 LQKENI. After removal of 5 bases from V and 2 bases from J, the junction contained 11 bases not matched to a gene. The CDR3 contains 17 residues. CDR3 coding DNA: TGTGCCAGCTCAGACGTCTTTGACAGGGTTAACACCGGGGAGCTGTTTTTT. Its protein product is CASSDVFDRVNTGELFF.

This clone is a singleton in its sample. CDR3 sequence reads: CASSRQGPEAFF. The CDR3 nucleotides are TGTGCCAGCAGCCGACAGGGCCCTGAAGCTTTCTTT. The V gene is TRBV5-6, the J gene TRBJ1-1; 7 nucleotides line up with TRBD1. The junction had 3 bases not matched to a gene; V was cut back by 4 bases and J by 6 bases. Germline CDR1 is SGHDT and CDR2 is YYEEEE. This CDR3 has 12 amino acids.

The genes are TRBV5-4 and TRBJ2-5, with D unclear. This CDR3 contains 14 residues. Trimming left V 3 bases short and J 4 bases short, with 13 bases between. Germline CDR1 reads SGHNT; CDR2 reads YYREEE (reference sequence). CDR3 nucleotide sequence: TGTGCCAGCAGCTCCGACCCTGGCGGAGAGACCCAGTACTTC. As protein: CASSSDPGGETQYF.

This chain uses TRBV7-8 with TRBJ2-7; 7 bases are shared with TRBD1. The CDR3 is 14 residues long. V lost 5 bases and J lost 2; bases outside the gene matches: 6. In germline, CDR1 is SGHVS, CDR2 FQNEAQ. In DNA form, the CDR3 reads TGTGCCAGCAGCAAGGGACAGCAGACCTACGAGCAGTACGTC. It codes for CASSKGQQTYEQYV.

This sequence joins TRBV5-1 and TRBJ1-1; D gene ambiguous. The V gene's germline CDR1 is SGHRS and CDR2 YFSETQ. The CDR3 loop spans 15 amino acids. Trimming pared 4 bases from V and 1 base from J, leaving 14 bases between. CDR3 amino acids: CASSLMFTTNTEAFF. CDR3 sequence (DNA): TGCGCCAGCAGCCTCATGTTCACCACGAACACTGAAGCTTTCTTT. Full variable domain (remainder filled in from reference TRBV5-1 and TRBJ1-1): KAGVTQTPRYLIKTRGQQVTLSCSPISGHRSVSWYQQTPGQGLQFLFEYFSETQRNKGNFPGRFSGRQFSNSRSEMNVSTLELGDSALYLCASSLMFTTNTEAFFGQGTRLTVV.

The chain recombines TRBV28 with TRBJ1-5, with 7 bases lining up with TRBD1. V lost 5 bases to trimming and J lost 7 bases; unmatched junction nucleotides: 14. There are 16 residues in the CDR3. Per the germline V gene, CDR1 is MDHEN and CDR2 is SYDVKM. The chain's CDR3 is CASSTSTGTLPQPQHF. CDR3 nucleotide sequence: TGTGCCAGCAGTACCTCGACAGGGACCCTGCCCCAGCCCCAGCATTTT.

The chain links TRBV9 to TRBJ2-3; D is unresolved. Trimming pared 0 bases from V and 6 bases from J, leaving 14 bases between. This CDR3 region has 15 residues. Looked up from germline, CDR1 is SGDLS and CDR2 is YYNGEE. CDR3 coding DNA: TGTGCCAGCAGCGTAGTTTCCGGGTTGTGGGATACGCAGTATTTT. Translated, it gives CASSVVSGLWDTQYF.